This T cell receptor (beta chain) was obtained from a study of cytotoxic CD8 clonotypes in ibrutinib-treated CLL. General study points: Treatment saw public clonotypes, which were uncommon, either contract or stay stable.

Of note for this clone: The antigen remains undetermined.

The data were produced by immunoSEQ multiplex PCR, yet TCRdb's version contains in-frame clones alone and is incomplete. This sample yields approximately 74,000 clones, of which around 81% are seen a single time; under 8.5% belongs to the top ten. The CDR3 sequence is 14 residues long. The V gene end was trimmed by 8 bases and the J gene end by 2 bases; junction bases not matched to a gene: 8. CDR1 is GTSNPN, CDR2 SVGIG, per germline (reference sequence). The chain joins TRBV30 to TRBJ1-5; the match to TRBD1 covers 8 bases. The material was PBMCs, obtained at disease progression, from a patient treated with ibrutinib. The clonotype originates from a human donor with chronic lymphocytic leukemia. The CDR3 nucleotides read TGTGCCAGTACTCCGGGACAGGGCAATCAGCCCCAGCATTTT. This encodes CASTPGQGNQPQHF.